This T cell receptor (beta chain) stems from a study of blood T cell repertoires in COVID-19. About the research overall: Researchers got acute and convalescent COVID-19 samples from the United States, Italy and Spain.

The CDR3 spans 15 residues. CDR1 SGHNT and CDR2 YYREEE come from the germline V gene (reference sequence). After removal of 3 bases from V and 5 bases from J, the junction contained 7 bases not matched to a gene. Original analysis: Nucleated cell counts were estimated from reference gene primer amplification. Using immunoSEQ multiplex PCR, the repertoire was profiled, and TCRdb retains in-frame clones only, with some absent. The DNA was the basis for D and trimming; V, J and clone size are from that table. The data show 250,000 to 400,000 clones, with about nine tenths seen just once and approximately 1.8% held by the top ten. One Seattle source followed patients from active infection through their disease course.

The receptor's source is a woman in her thirties with COVID-19, enrolled during active disease. The chain recombines TRBV5-4 with TRBJ2-7; 11 nucleotides agree with TRBD1. Sequenced sample: peripheral blood. Here the CDR3 DNA reads TGTGCCAGCAGCTCGCGGGACAGGGGGAGCGACGAGCAGTACTTC. The encoded protein is CASSSRDRGSDEQYF.